This T cell receptor (beta chain) was recorded in a study of cytomegalovirus exposure and HLA in healthy donors. Study background: Among around 170 million T cells, an earlier analysis found about 100 million unique TCR beta sequences. Study-wide findings and caveats: Several of the most significant clusters appeared linked to common viral pathogens, based on a later analysis. Fewer N-insertions (relative to the approximately 700-donor mean) were reportedly seen in an Asian-associated ancestry cluster in a later analysis. TRBV6-2, TRBV6-3 and other indistinguishable V segments were excluded.

Germline values: CDR1 SGHRS, CDR2 YFSETQ. Trimming removed 0 bases at V and 0 bases at J, with 3 bases between. This CDR3 contains 13 residues. In regard to this clone: Its specificity is unknown.

It was with 60 Vbeta and 13 Jbeta primers that the PCR ran. Some clones are missing from TCRdb's copy, which holds only in-frame ones; the method was immunoSEQ multiplex PCR. The data show roughly 140,000 clones, about three fifths seen once. The rearrangement joins TRBV5-1 to TRBJ1-1, with D unresolved. Material for sequencing was PBMCs. This TCR derives from a woman aged 55-70 years in good health and CMV-seropositive. CDR3 in amino acids: CASSLDLNTEAFF. The CDR3 DNA follows: TGCGCCAGCAGCTTGGACTTGAACACTGAAGCTTTCTTT.